This T cell receptor beta chain stems from a study of OX40 agonist ivuxolimab in advanced cancers. At the level of the study: An agonistic anti-OX40 (CD134) antibody, ivuxolimab, was used to treat the patients.

The method was immunoSEQ multiplex PCR; TCRdb's version includes in-frame clones alone and lacks a portion of them. The table shows approximately 110,000 clones, with 85% to 95% occurring only once. Study findings and constraints: Clones of CD4+ and CD8+ blood T cells grew by week 6 at doses of 0.1 to 3.0 mg/kg. Partial responders at 0.1-3.0 mg/kg had among the lowest clonal expansion.

The germline gives CDR1 LNHDA, CDR2 SQIVND (reference sequence). The CDR3 runs 13 residues. This clone has just a few counts. Its antigen is unknown. The junction differs from germline at one of its ends, possibly a read error. This sequence was found in an adult with an advanced solid tumor such as melanoma, head and neck, liver or kidney cancer. Source: CD4+ or CD8+ T cells sorted from blood, taken in a trial of the OX40 agonist ivuxolimab. The chain employs TRBV19 and TRBJ1-2, with D unclear. CDR3 coding DNA: TGTGCCAGTAGTATTCCAGGTAACCATGGCTACACCTTC. Its protein is CASSIPGNHGYTF.